This T cell receptor (beta chain) was captured by sequencing in a study of radiation and T cells in renal cell carcinoma. Time point reported: blood 4 weeks post-SBRT, at nephrectomy. Regarding treatment: 15 Gy SBRT to primary tumor, nephrectomy 4 weeks later. Nephrectomy followed 15 Gy stereotactic body radiation by 4 weeks. The tumor was a clear cell renal cell carcinoma. TCRdb keeps only in-frame clones here, not all; method: immunoSEQ multiplex PCR. Of roughly 58,000 clones listed, 65% to 80% are singletons. The CDR3 consists of 14 residues. Germline values: CDR1 SGHNT, CDR2 YENEEA. Trimming left V 6 bases short and J 0 bases short, with 11 bases between. Regarding the study as a whole: In blood, top tumor clones expanded by 2 weeks, shrinking by 4. Without pretreatment biopsies, baseline tumor clonotype presence was undetermined.

To note about this clone: What it recognizes is unknown.

The sequence was collected from a man aged 55 to 70 with renal cell carcinoma. This chain links TRBV11-3 with TRBJ1-1, with D maybe TRBD1 (5 bases). The input for sequencing was blood, taken from a patient whose treatment included radiotherapy and nephrectomy. CDR3 loop: CASSQGYLNTEAFF. Written as DNA, the CDR3 is TGTGCCAGCAGTCAGGGTTACTTGAACACTGAAGCTTTCTTT. Full variable domain (missing parts from reference TRBV11-3 and TRBJ1-1): EAGVVQSPRYKIIEKKQPVAFWCNPISGHNTLYWYLQNLGQGPELLIRYENEEAVDDSQLPKDRFSAERLKGVDSTLKIQPAELGDSAVYLCASSQGYLNTEAFFGQGTRLTVV.